A selection of T cell receptor beta chains follows, all from one sample in a study of T cells in narcolepsy. Produced via immunoSEQ multiplex PCR; TCRdb's table is partial and in-frame only. The sample carries about 35,000 clones, around 90% recorded once. Sequenced sample: CD45RA- memory CD4+ T cells from PBMCs. These receptors all stem from a human donor with narcolepsy. Both conserved end residues are part of each CDR3. The order of the fields is D gene, J gene, clone size, V gene, CDR3 DNA, CDR3 protein. D genes are given only for firm matches. Size is omitted from some rows. Given values are once, few, many or a class for expanded clones.

TRBD1,TRBJ2-7,-,TRBV7-9,TGTGCCAGCAGCCCAGGGGGCAGGGCGAACTCCTACGAGCAGTACTTC,CASSPGGRANSYEQYF
TRBD1,TRBJ2-4,-,TRBV7-2,TGTGCCAGCAGCCCTGGACAGGGGTCGAATTTAGCCAAAAACATTCAGTACTTC,CASSPGQGSNLAKNIQYF
TRBD1,TRBJ1-5,-,TRBV28,TGTGCCACTTCGGACAGGGGTGGGCAGCCCCAGCATTTT,CATSDRGGQPQHF
-,TRBJ2-5,-,TRBV7-2,TGTGCCAGCAGCACCCGGAGAGGGGAGACCCAGTACTTC,CASSTRRGETQYF
-,TRBJ2-7,-,TRBV28,TGTGCCAGCAGTTCCCACAGCCAATCCTACGAGCAGTACTTC,CASSSHSQSYEQYF
TRBD1,TRBJ2-3,-,TRBV29-1,TGCAGCGTTGGTGGGACAGTCACAGATACGCAGTATTTT,CSVGGTVTDTQYF
-,TRBJ1-4,once,TRBV28,TGTGCCAGCATCGGGGCAGGGTTCTCTTCAACTAATGAAAAACTGTTTTTT,CASIGAGFSSTNEKLFF
-,TRBJ2-1,-,TRBV2,TGTGCCAGCGGACAAGTAAACAATGAGCAGTTCTTC,CASGQVNNEQFF
TRBD2,TRBJ2-7,-,TRBV7-2,TGTGCCAGCAGTCCGGGAGGGTCCCGCTCCTACGAGCAGTACTTC,CASSPGGSRSYEQYF
TRBD1,TRBJ1-3,-,TRBV11-2,TGTGCCAGCAGTTCCGGGACAGGGGTAAACACCATATATTTT,CASSSGTGVNTIYF
TRBD1,TRBJ1-2,-,TRBV4-3,TGCGCCAGCAGCCAAAGGACAGGGTCTGGCTATGGCTACACCTTC,CASSQRTGSGYGYTF
TRBD2,TRBJ2-1,-,TRBV18,TGTGCCAGCTCGCCTAGATCGAGACTAGCGGGAAGTTCGCATGAGCAGTTCTTC,CASSPRSRLAGSSHEQFF
TRBD2,TRBJ2-2,few,TRBV5-4,TGTGCCAGCAGCTTACCTAGCGGGAGGGAGGAGCTGTTTTTT,CASSLPSGREELFF
TRBD1,TRBJ2-6,once,TRBV28,TGTGCCAGCAGTTTATCAGGGGGCGGCACGGGGGCCAACGTCCTGACTTTC,CASSLSGGGTGANVLTF
-,TRBJ2-5,-,TRBV13,TGTGCCAGCAGCTCCCCAGGGGAGACCCAGTACTTC,CASSSPGETQYF
-,TRBJ1-1,-,TRBV11-1,TGTGCCAGCTCGGGGCAAAGGAACACTGAAGCTTTCTTT,CASSGQRNTEAFF
-,TRBJ2-5,-,TRBV7-3,TGTGCCAGCAGCTCCACGGCGGGCAATCAAGAGACCCAGTACTTC,CASSSTAGNQETQYF
-,TRBJ1-1,few,TRBV11-2,TGTGCCAGCAGCACGATCACTGAAGCTTTCTTT,CASSTITEAFF
-,TRBJ2-5,-,TRBV7-9,TGTGCCAGCAGCTTAGACAGTATGGCAGAGACCCAGTACTTC,CASSLDSMAETQYF
-,TRBJ1-4,-,TRBV11-2,TGTGCCAGCAGCTTAAGCCCGATTAATGAAAAACTGTTTTTT,CASSLSPINEKLFF
-,TRBJ2-2,-,TRBV10-2,TGCGCCAGCAGTGAGAGGGGGACCGGATCGAACACCGGGGAGCTGTTTTTT,CASSERGTGSNTGELFF
-,TRBJ2-7,-,TRBV21-1,TGTGCCAGCAGCAGGGGGACAAGGCCCGAGTTTAACGAGCAGTACTTC,CASSRGTRPEFNEQYF
TRBD1,TRBJ2-1,-,TRBV9,TGTGCCAGCAGCGTAGGAGCAGGGGGCGGGATTACCTCCTACAATGAGCAGTTCTTC,CASSVGAGGGITSYNEQFF
-,TRBJ1-1,few,TRBV7-2,TGTGCCAGCAGCTACGACCATACTAAAGCTTTCTTT,CASSYDHTKAFF
TRBD2,TRBJ2-5,-,TRBV6-1,TGTGCCAGCAGTTCTAGCGGGGGGGCAGAGACCCAGTACTTC,CASSSSGGAETQYF
-,TRBJ2-1,-,TRBV28,TGTGCCAGCAGTCCGGATTCGCGAATCTACAATGAGCAGTTCTTC,CASSPDSRIYNEQFF
-,TRBJ2-3,-,TRBV7-6,TGTGCCAGCAGCTTACGGGGGAACACAGATACGCAGTATTTT,CASSLRGNTDTQYF
TRBD2,TRBJ2-7,-,TRBV2,TGTGCCAGCAAAGGAGGAGCGGGAGTTTGGAGCGAGCAGTACTTC,CASKGGAGVWSEQYF
-,TRBJ2-7,-,TRBV28,TGTGCCAGCAGTACTCGGGATACGCAGGGCCTGTCCTACGAGCAGTACTTC,CASSTRDTQGLSYEQYF
-,TRBJ2-7,-,TRBV19,TGTGCCAGTAGTTCAGTCTCTTTTTCGGGCGAGCAGTACTTC,CASSSVSFSGEQYF
TRBD2,TRBJ2-7,-,TRBV5-1,TGCGCCAGCAAATGGGGAGTAGGGACTAGCGGGCTCGTCTCCTACGAGCAGTACTTC,CASKWGVGTSGLVSYEQYF
-,TRBJ1-5,-,TRBV21-1,TGTGCCAGCAGCGACCAAGTACGTCCCCTGCTTAACAATCAGCCCCAGCATTTT,CASSDQVRPLLNNQPQHF
-,TRBJ2-1,-,TRBV7-2,TGTGCCAGCAGCTTGAGGCCCTACGGTGGGCAGTTCTTC,CASSLRPYGGQFF
TRBD2,TRBJ2-5,-,TRBV5-6,TGTGCCAGCAGCCTCGTCCGGGAGGAGCAGTACTTC,CASSLVREEQYF
-,TRBJ2-3,-,TRBV9,TGTGCCAGCAGCCTTGGACCAAAAGATACGCAGTATTTT,CASSLGPKDTQYF
-,TRBJ2-6,-,TRBV9,TGTGCCAGCAGCGTAGCTGGGGGTATGGCAACCTCTGGGGCCAACGTCCTGACTTTC,CASSVAGGMATSGANVLTF
-,TRBJ2-5,-,TRBV18,TGTGCCAGCTCACCGTACCAAGAGACCCAGTACTTC,CASSPYQETQYF
-,TRBJ2-3,-,TRBV6-1,TGTGCCAGCAGTAGGCGACGGGGCACAGATACGCAGTATTTT,CASSRRRGTDTQYF
TRBD1,TRBJ2-3,-,TRBV5-1,TGCGCCAGCAGCTTGAGAGGGACAGCCACAGATACGCAGTATTTT,CASSLRGTATDTQYF
-,TRBJ2-1,-,TRBV7-9,TGTGCCAGCAGCATAGGAATGATTGAGCAGTTCTTC,CASSIGMIEQFF
-,TRBJ1-1,-,TRBV7-2,TGTGCCAGCAGCTTTGCGGGGAACACTGAAGCTTTCTTT,CASSFAGNTEAFF